One and the same sample provided the 27 T cell receptor beta chains below, sequenced in a study of blood T cell repertoires in COVID-19. Clones were read by immunoSEQ multiplex PCR, and TCRdb kept only the in-frame ones, dropping some. The repertoire consists of just over 75,000 clones, with around nine tenths occurring once and the leading ten covering roughly 5%. The sequenced material came from peripheral blood. These receptors all stem from an elderly woman with active or convalescent COVID-19.

This chain uses TRBV9 with TRBJ1-3, with a tentative D call TRBD1 (5 bases). Per germline, CDR1 SGDLS and CDR2 YYNGEE. V dropped 0 bases and J dropped 6 bases, with 10 bases sitting between them. This CDR3 spans 14 amino acids. The CDR3 reads CASSVEGFENTIYF. The CDR3, as DNA: TGTGCCAGCAGCGTAGAGGGGTTTGAAAACACCATATATTTT.

The CDR3 spells CASGSDRNTEAFF. For the CDR3, the DNA is TGTGCCAGCGGGTCGGACAGGAACACTGAAGCTTTCTTT. V is TRBV6-5 and J is TRBJ1-1, with D perhaps matching TRBD1 (6 bases). V was cut by 8 bases and J by 1 base, with 11 bases left in between. CDR3 size: 13 residues. CDR1 MNHEY and CDR2 SVGAGI come from the germline V gene.

The gene calls are TRBV28 and TRBJ1-5; 8 positions agree with TRBD1. The CDR3 runs to 14 residues. J gave up 4 bases and V 6 bases, and 5 bases lay outside the gene matches. CDR1 and CDR2 from the germline V gene are MDHEN and SYDVKM. The CDR3 bases are TGTGCCAGCAGAAGACAGGGGTTGAATCAGCCCCAGCATTTT. Its translation is CASRRQGLNQPQHF.

This chain joins TRBV9 and TRBJ2-7, with D unclear. Deletions cut 3 bases from V and 0 bases from J, with 7 bases between. The CDR3 is 13 amino acids. Per germline, CDR1 SGDLS and CDR2 YYNGEE. CDR3 in amino acids: CASSGGSSYEQYF. For the CDR3, the DNA is TGTGCCAGCAGCGGAGGTTCCTCCTACGAGCAGTACTTC.

The chain links TRBV2 to TRBJ2-3; D not certain. Per germline, CDR1 SNHLY and CDR2 FYNNEI. V was clipped by 0 bases and J by 6 bases, with 4 bases between them. This CDR3 has 12 amino acids. The CDR3 DNA reads TGTGCCAGCAGTGAAGCGAGTGATACGCAGTATTTT. Residues: CASSEASDTQYF.

By frequency in the sample, this clone is medium-sized. This chain links TRBV4-3 with TRBJ2-7; 10 bases map to TRBD1. CDR3 length equals 15 residues. Per germline, CDR1 LGHNA and CDR2 YSLEER. Germline trimming cut 3 bases from V and 4 bases from J; bases unmatched to any gene: 6. In DNA form, the CDR3 reads TGCGCCAGCAGCCACTCCGGGACAGGGGAATACGAGCAGTACTTC. Translated: CASSHSGTGEYEQYF.

The chain couples TRBV5-5 to TRBJ2-1; D not resolved. The CDR3 totals 12 residues. The germline V gene encodes CDR1 SGHKS and CDR2 YYEKEE (reference sequence). Trimming left V 2 bases short and J 10 bases short, with 10 bases between. The DNA for the CDR3 is TGTGCCAGCAGCTTTCATCCGAGGGAGCAGTTCTTC. Residues: CASSFHPREQFF.

The chain uses TRBV5-1 and TRBJ2-3; D is perhaps TRBD2 (5 bases). This CDR3 has 14 residues. Germline values: CDR1 SGHRS, CDR2 YFSETQ. Between the trimmed V and J ends, which lost 1 base and 2 bases, there was a span of 8 bases. This CDR3 reads CASSLFLATDTQYF. The CDR3 coding sequence is TGCGCCAGCAGCTTGTTCCTAGCCACAGATACGCAGTATTTT.

The rearrangement links TRBV5-4 to TRBJ2-7; 8 bases fit TRBD1. Trimming removed 1 base from V and 0 bases from J; junction bases left unmatched: 3. This CDR3 comprises 15 residues. Germline V lookup: CDR1 SGHNT, CDR2 YYREEE (reference sequence). The CDR3 loop reads CASSLPGGISYEQYF. CDR3 sequence (DNA): TGTGCCAGCAGCTTGCCAGGGGGCATCTCCTACGAGCAGTACTTC. The complete variable domain, with remaining parts taken from reference TRBV5-4 and TRBJ2-7, reads ETGVTQSPTHLIKTRGQQVTLRCSSQSGHNTVSWYQQALGQGPQFIFQYYREEENGRGNFPPRFSGLQFPNYSSELNVNALELDDSALYLCASSLPGGISYEQYFGPGTRLTVT.

The chain has TRBV2 and TRBJ2-2; D is unresolved. This CDR3 spans 16 amino acids. Germline CDR1 is SNHLY and CDR2 is FYNNEI. Trimming removed 2 bases at V and 0 bases at J, with 10 bases between. CDR3 DNA sequence: TGTGCCAGCAGTGAACAAGGCGGAACGAACACCGGGGAGCTGTTTTTT. Amino acids: CASSEQGGTNTGELFF.

V and J are TRBV28 and TRBJ1-1; D is perhaps TRBD1 (6 bases). This CDR3 has 11 residues. V dropped 8 bases and J dropped 11 bases, with 15 bases sitting between them. CDR1 is MDHEN, CDR2 SYDVKM, per germline. CDR3 sequence reads: CASVRGGAAFF. CDR3 coding DNA: TGTGCCAGCGTTCGAGGGGGGGCGGCTTTCTTT.

The genes are TRBV6-1 and TRBJ1-5; TRBD1 is a possible D gene (6 bases). This CDR3 spans 13 amino acids. Trimming took off 1 base at V and 9 bases at J, with 10 bases between the two ends. Germline lookup yields CDR1 MNHNS and CDR2 SASEGT. The CDR3 DNA reads as TGTGCCAGCAGTGAAGGGACAGCGCTGCCCCAGCATTTT. Translation gives CASSEGTALPQHF.

Only a few counts were recorded for this clone. The V call is TRBV6-1, the J call TRBJ2-5; D remains ambiguous. The CDR3 has 13 residues. Germline assignment: CDR1 MNHNS and CDR2 SASEGT. The germline V and J ends were trimmed by 1 base and 7 bases, with 10 bases remaining between them. The CDR3 protein is CASSEGPGRTQYF. DNA for the CDR3: TGTGCCAGCAGTGAAGGGCCGGGTCGGACCCAGTACTTC.

This clone came up once. The V and J genes are TRBV20-1 and TRBJ2-5; D gene ambiguous. V lost 3 bases and J 1 base, leaving 9 bases between the germline ends. CDR3 length: 13 residues. The germline gives CDR1 DFQATT, CDR2 SNEGSKA (reference sequence). In DNA, the CDR3 is TGCAGTGCTAGTGGAGCAAGCCAAGAGACCCAGTACTTC. It yields the protein CSASGASQETQYF.

Written as DNA, the CDR3 is TGTGCCTGGAGTGAGGGGCCTTACGACAATGAGCAGTTCTTC. Translating gives CAWSEGPYDNEQFF. J is TRBJ2-1 and V is TRBV30, with D possibly TRBD1 on 5 matching bases. Germline V gene data show CDR1 as GTSNPN and CDR2 as SVGIG (reference sequence). CDR3 length equals 14 residues. V lost 1 base, J lost 5 bases, and 12 bases lay in between.

The V call is TRBV2, the J call TRBJ2-3; possible D gene TRBD1, 5 bases. The length of the CDR3 is 12 residues. Germline V CDR1 and CDR2: SNHLY, FYNNEI. Trimming left V 4 bases short and J 7 bases short, with 9 bases between. The CDR3 loop is CASSGTLYTQYF. Written as DNA, the CDR3 is TGTGCCAGCAGTGGGACACTTTATACGCAGTATTTT.

The chain has TRBV7-9 and TRBJ2-7; 8 bases fit TRBD1. CDR1 is SEHNR and CDR2 is FQNEAQ in the germline V gene (reference sequence). The ends lost 7 bases at V and 3 bases at J; junction bases unmatched: 14. The CDR3 loop spans 16 amino acids. This CDR3 reads CASTLWPGQADYEQYF. The CDR3 nucleotides read TGTGCCAGCACCCTCTGGCCGGGACAGGCCGACTACGAGCAGTACTTC.

This sequence joins TRBV27 and TRBJ2-7; TRBD1 agrees at 7 bases. The germline V gene has CDR1 MNHEY and CDR2 SMNVEV (reference sequence). The CDR3 has 15 residues. Losses at the gene ends were 3 bases for V and 5 bases for J; bases not matched to a gene: 10. CDR3 sequence (DNA): TGTGCCAGCAGTTTGAGGGGGCAGGTGATCCACGAGCAGTACTTC. Translated: CASSLRGQVIHEQYF.

For the CDR3, the DNA is TGTGCCAGCAGTTTACCTGGGACACACTCCTACGAGCAGTACTTC. This sequence encodes CASSLPGTHSYEQYF. The chain couples TRBV28 to TRBJ2-7; D is possibly TRBD1 (6 bases). Per the germline V gene, CDR1 is MDHEN and CDR2 is SYDVKM. The germline V and J ends were trimmed by 2 bases and 0 bases, with 11 bases remaining between them. This CDR3 has 15 residues.

The rearrangement links TRBV9 to TRBJ2-2; 7 nucleotides align to TRBD1. CDR1 SGDLS and CDR2 YYNGEE come from the germline V gene. V lost 4 bases and J lost 1; bases outside the gene matches: 7. The CDR3 has 16 amino acids. CDR3 sequence reads: CASSPQTGKNTGELFF. The CDR3 DNA reads TGTGCCAGCAGCCCTCAGACAGGGAAGAACACCGGGGAGCTGTTTTTT.

CDR3 amino acids: CASSISRVHSNQPQHF. DNA of the CDR3: TGTGCCAGTAGTATAAGCAGGGTACATAGCAATCAGCCCCAGCATTTT. The rearrangement joins TRBV19 to TRBJ1-5, with D maybe TRBD1 (5 bases). V was shortened by 2 bases and J by 0 bases, with 11 bases between the two germline ends. The V gene's germline CDR1 is LNHDA and CDR2 SQIVND (reference sequence). There are 16 residues in the CDR3.

The count of this clone is one. The chain couples TRBV27 to TRBJ1-1, with D unresolved. Germline V gene data show CDR1 as MNHEY and CDR2 as SMNVEV (reference sequence). This CDR3 comprises 15 residues. V lost 5 bases, J lost 0 bases, and 13 bases lay in between. The CDR3 loop is CASSRAGLVNTEAFF. The CDR3 DNA is TGTGCCAGCAGTCGGGCGGGTTTGGTGAACACTGAAGCTTTCTTT.

The V call is TRBV6-5, the J call TRBJ2-2, with 9 bases aligning to TRBD1. This CDR3 has 14 residues. The V and J ends lost 4 bases and 6 bases, in that order; junction bases with no gene match: 3. Germline V CDR1 and CDR2: MNHEY, SVGAGI. The CDR3 region is CASSSTGGAGELFF. CDR3 nucleotides: TGTGCCAGCAGTTCGACAGGGGGGGCCGGGGAGCTGTTTTTT.

V and J are TRBV7-9 and TRBJ1-2; possibly TRBD1 for D (5 bases). Germline lookup yields CDR1 SEHNR and CDR2 FQNEAQ (reference sequence). Trimming cost V 0 bases and J 4 bases, with 6 bases left between them. The CDR3 totals 13 residues. CDR3 protein: CASSLAGVYGYTF. The CDR3 nucleotides are TGTGCCAGCAGCTTAGCAGGGGTCTATGGCTACACCTTC.

This clone turned up a few times. The chain carries TRBV19 and TRBJ2-5; D may be TRBD2 (6 bases). CDR3 size: 16 residues. V lost 9 bases to trimming and J lost 1 base, with 21 bases between them. CDR1 and CDR2 (germline): LNHDA, SQIVND (reference sequence). This CDR3 is CASPRGSTSTQETQYF. The CDR3 region has the DNA TGTGCCAGCCCCCGGGGCTCCACTAGCACCCAAGAGACCCAGTACTTC. The full variable domain, rest sourced from reference TRBV19 and TRBJ2-5, is DGGITQSPKYLFRKEGQNVTLSCEQNLNHDAMYWYRQDPGQGLRLIYYSQIVNDFQKGDIAEGYSVSREKKESFPLTVTSAQKNPTAFYLCASPRGSTSTQETQYFGPGTRLLVL.

The chain employs TRBV24-1 and TRBJ1-4, with a tentative D call TRBD1 (6 bases). The length of the CDR3 is 16 residues. Looked up from germline, CDR1 is KGHDR and CDR2 is SFDVKD. V lost 3 bases and J 7 bases, leaving 17 bases between the germline ends. The CDR3 DNA is TGTGCCACCAGTGATCCGACAGGCGGTGGTAGTGAAAAACTGTTTTTT. Protein: CATSDPTGGGSEKLFF.

The chain has TRBV28 and TRBJ2-3; 10 bases align to TRBD1. The junction had 10 bases not matched to a gene; V was cut back by 5 bases and J by 2 bases. CDR1 and CDR2 from the germline V gene are MDHEN and SYDVKM. The CDR3 has 17 residues. The CDR3 sequence: CASSTPSGTGDTDTQYF. The CDR3, as DNA: TGTGCCAGCAGTACCCCGTCCGGGACAGGGGACACAGATACGCAGTATTTT.